Given below is one TCR beta chain in context. Antigen: not known. TCRdb's table, derived via immunoSEQ multiplex PCR, lists solely in-frame clones and lacks some. The table has roughly 55,000 clones, approximately 80% seen once. The data are from a study of OX40 agonist ivuxolimab in advanced cancers. Study summary: Having had anti-PD-1, anti-PD-L1 or anti-CTLA-4 therapy before was allowed, and roughly 40% had some. Whole-study findings and limits: Expanded peripheral T-cell antigen specificity went undetermined. Low normalized T-cell clonal expansion was also seen in some nonresponders. There was clonal expansion of CD4+ and CD8+ blood T cells by week 6 at 0.1 to 3.0 mg/kg.

The sequenced sample was CD4+ or CD8+ T cells sorted from blood, obtained in a trial of the OX40 agonist ivuxolimab. The sequence derives from an adult with an advanced solid tumor such as melanoma, head and neck, liver or kidney cancer.

CDR3 DNA sequence: TGTGCCAGCAGCCAAACCCGGGGGGCGGGGGAGACCCAGTACTTC. Protein product: CASSQTRGAGETQYF. The chain recombines TRBV4-2 with TRBJ2-5, with a weak D call TRBD2 (7 bases). The CDR3 is 15 residues long. Between the trimmed V and J ends, which lost 2 bases and 5 bases, there was a span of 15 bases. The germline V gene has CDR1 LGHNA and CDR2 YNFKEQ.